This entry describes one T cell receptor (beta chain). Trimming took 5 bases from V and 8 from J, leaving 15 bases between them. Germline CDR1 is MNHEY and CDR2 is SMNVEV (reference sequence). The CDR3 is 13 residues long. The entry originates in a study of blood T cell repertoires in COVID-19. Study-level background: There were acute and convalescent COVID-19 samples, and they came from the United States, Italy and Spain. Nucleic acid was either cDNA or gDNA, and it came from T cells, B-cell-depleted T cells, or PBMCs.

Per the original methods: Nucleated cell counts were estimated from reference gene primer amplification. Sequenced by immunoSEQ multiplex PCR; TCRdb stores in-frame clones only, minus some. V and J calls and clone size follow that table, whereas D and trimming were derived from the DNA. The sample has roughly 15,000 clones; about 85% are singletons. The sample was peripheral blood. The chain couples TRBV27 to TRBJ1-1; D gene unclear. This receptor was taken from a man aged 45-65 years with active COVID-19. The CDR3 DNA follows: TGTGCCAGCAGTCTTGACCCGAGGAGGGAAGCTTTCTTT. This gives the protein CASSLDPRREAFF.